Below are 19 T cell receptor beta chains sequenced from a single sample in a study of blood T cell repertoires in COVID-19. Sequencing used immunoSEQ multiplex PCR; TCRdb keeps in-frame clones, though not all of them. The sample includes 35,000 to 50,000 clones, roughly 69% of them seen just once. Sequencing was performed on peripheral blood. The receptors shown here come from a man aged 80 or over with acute or convalescent COVID-19.

The chain links TRBV15 to TRBJ1-1, with a weak D call TRBD1 (5 bases). The CDR3 consists of 13 residues. The germline V and J ends were trimmed by 2 bases and 1 base, with 5 bases remaining between them. Germline CDR1 is LNHNV and CDR2 is YYDKDF (reference sequence). The CDR3 region is CATSRQGNTEAFF. The CDR3 coding sequence is TGTGCCACCAGCAGACAGGGGAACACTGAAGCTTTCTTT.

The J gene is TRBJ2-3, the V gene TRBV6-6; D gene uncertain. The germline V gene has CDR1 MNHNY and CDR2 SVGAGI (reference sequence). The CDR3 spans 14 residues. V lost 7 bases and J lost 2, with 13 bases in between. The CDR3 reads CASNSPPFTDTQYF. The CDR3 bases are TGTGCCAGCAACTCCCCGCCGTTCACAGATACGCAGTATTTT.

The rearrangement uses TRBV3-1 (or the pseudogene TRBV3-2) and TRBJ2-3; 9 nucleotides agree with TRBD2. The germline CDR1 and CDR2 sequences are LGHDT and YNNKEL (reference sequence). This CDR3 comprises 18 residues. With 4 bases clipped from V and 4 bases from J, the junction kept 15 bases outside the gene matches. CDR3 nucleotides: TGTGCCAGCAGCCTGGAAAGGGACGGACTAGCGAGAGCAGATACGCAGTATTTT. Translating it yields CASSLERDGLARADTQYF.

The chain recombines TRBV19 with TRBJ1-2; D call uncertain. Deletions cut 3 bases from V and 5 bases from J, with 7 bases between. CDR3 length: 12 residues. In germline, CDR1 is LNHDA, CDR2 SQIVND (reference sequence). The CDR3 protein is CASSMAGYGYTF. Written as DNA, the CDR3 is TGTGCCAGTAGTATGGCGGGGTATGGCTACACCTTC.

This chain connects TRBV7-3 to TRBJ2-2; 7 nucleotides line up with TRBD1. The CDR3 extends over 18 amino acids. CDR1 and CDR2 (germline): SGHTA, FQGTGA. The junction had 15 bases not matched to a gene; V was cut back by 5 bases and J by 3 bases. The CDR3 DNA reads TGTGCCAGCAGCCCAGAGTTCCGGGACAGCTTCCACACCGGGGAGCTGTTTTTT. Protein product: CASSPEFRDSFHTGELFF.

The chain combines TRBV5-4 with TRBJ1-4; a weak D match, TRBD1 (5 bases). The CDR3 is 14 amino acids. Between the trimmed V and J ends, which lost 3 bases and 2 bases, there was a span of 8 bases. CDR1 SGHNT and CDR2 YYREEE come from the germline V gene (reference sequence). DNA of the CDR3: TGTGCCAGCAGCTCAGGGTTGACTAATGAAAAACTGTTTTTT. Translated, it gives CASSSGLTNEKLFF.

The gene calls are TRBV19 and TRBJ2-1; a possible D gene is TRBD2 (6 bases). The V gene lost 6 bases and the J gene lost 2 bases, with 14 bases spanning the gap. Germline V gene data show CDR1 as LNHDA and CDR2 as SQIVND (reference sequence). The CDR3 is 15 residues long. The CDR3 nucleotides are TGTGCCAGTAGATGGTCGGGAGAGGCCTACAATGAGCAGTTCTTC. It yields the protein CASRWSGEAYNEQFF.

The rearrangement uses TRBV2 and TRBJ1-2, with a possible D match to TRBD1 (6 bases). The V gene's germline CDR1 is SNHLY and CDR2 FYNNEI. The length of the CDR3 is 12 residues. Trimming stripped 10 bases from V and 0 bases from J, with 9 bases between. CDR3 protein: CATGDTNYGYTF. The CDR3 DNA reads as TGTGCCACAGGGGATACTAACTATGGCTACACCTTC.

This clone appeared a few times. This rearrangement joins TRBV6-5 to TRBJ2-2; maybe TRBD1 (5 bases). The V gene lost 6 bases and the J gene lost 6 bases, with 11 bases spanning the gap. Germline lookup yields CDR1 MNHEY and CDR2 SVGAGI. The CDR3 runs 13 residues. CDR3 residues: CASRPQGAGELFF. In DNA form, the CDR3 reads TGTGCCAGCAGGCCCCAGGGTGCCGGGGAGCTGTTTTTT.

The chain employs TRBV29-1 and TRBJ2-3, with D tentatively TRBD1 (6 bases). Per germline, CDR1 SQVTM and CDR2 ANQGSEA. Trimming pared 5 bases from V and 2 bases from J, leaving 11 bases between. CDR3 length equals 13 residues. The CDR3 reads CSVSDSYTDTQYF. The CDR3 DNA reads TGCAGCGTTTCGGACAGCTACACAGATACGCAGTATTTT.

CDR3 sequence reads: CASSWGTGSNEQFF. The CDR3 DNA is TGCGCCAGCAGCTGGGGGACAGGGTCGAATGAGCAGTTCTTC. This chain joins TRBV5-1 and TRBJ2-1; TRBD1 matches 9 bases. The CDR3 consists of 14 residues. V trimming: 3 bases; J trimming: 7 bases; junction bases outside the gene matches: 5. Per germline, CDR1 SGHRS and CDR2 YFSETQ.

The rearrangement links TRBV5-6 to TRBJ2-5, with TRBD2 as a possible D gene (5 bases). This CDR3 contains 15 residues. Deletions cut 4 bases from V and 4 bases from J, with 17 bases between. Germline V gives CDR1 SGHDT, CDR2 YYEEEE. The CDR3 is CASSPNFGVVETQYF. For the CDR3, the DNA is TGTGCCAGCAGCCCTAACTTCGGGGTTGTAGAGACCCAGTACTTC.

The V and J genes are TRBV12-3 or TRBV12-4 and TRBJ1-2; TRBD1 matches 7 bases. The CDR3 runs to 12 residues. Losses at the gene ends were 11 bases for V and 1 base for J; bases not matched to a gene: 4. The CDR3 coding sequence is TGTGCCGCGGGACAGAATAACTATGGCTACACCTTC. Translated, it gives CAAGQNNYGYTF.

The gene calls are TRBV7-2 and TRBJ2-7, with 10 bases lining up with TRBD1. The V gene's germline CDR1 is SGHTA and CDR2 FQGNSA. The CDR3 totals 14 residues. The trim removed 2 bases at V and 5 bases at J, leaving 3 bases unmatched. The CDR3 sequence: CASSLWDRGHEQYF. The CDR3 DNA sequence: TGTGCCAGCAGCTTATGGGACAGGGGCCACGAGCAGTACTTC.

The rearrangement links TRBV30 to TRBJ2-5; 15 bases line up with TRBD2. Germline-derived CDR1 and CDR2 are GTSNPN and SVGIG (reference sequence). The CDR3 contains 19 residues. J gave up 0 bases and V 1 base, and 9 bases lay outside the gene matches. The DNA for the CDR3 is TGTGCCTGGAGTGATCCCGGACTAGCGGGAGGGCCGGACCAAGAGACCCAGTACTTC. This sequence encodes CAWSDPGLAGGPDQETQYF.

The gene calls are TRBV21-1 and TRBJ2-1; TRBD2 is the table's D call, not checked against the DNA. TRBV21-1 is annotated as a pseudogene. The CDR3 totals 13 residues. The DNA of the CDR3 is TGTGCCAGCCTCGCGGGGGTTTACAATGAGCAGTTCTTC. This encodes CASLAGVYNEQFF.

The table lists this clone with a few counts. This rearrangement joins TRBV6-8 to TRBJ2-5, with D perhaps TRBD2 (6 bases). In germline, CDR1 is MNHGY, CDR2 SAAAGT. This CDR3 contains 15 residues. V lost 5 bases and J 5 bases, leaving 18 bases between the germline ends. In DNA, the CDR3 is TGTGCCAGCAGTCCCGGGAGAACCCCCAGTGAGACCCAGTACTTC. As protein: CASSPGRTPSETQYF.

The V gene is TRBV21-1, the J gene TRBJ2-1; TRBD1 is taken as the D call from the table, unchecked against the DNA. TRBV21-1 is a recognized pseudogene. The CDR3 has 18 amino acids. The CDR3: CASSKRGSPILFDNEQFF. Here the CDR3 DNA reads TGTGCCAGCAGCAAAAGGGGTAGCCCGATCTTATTTGACAATGAGCAGTTCTTC.

This clone came up a few times. The rearrangement uses TRBV14 and TRBJ1-1; D gene unclear. V lost 1 base to trimming and J lost 4 bases, with 7 bases between them. The CDR3 sequence is 13 residues long. Per germline, CDR1 SGHDN and CDR2 FVKESK. The CDR3 here is CASSQAQVTEAFF. CDR3 bases: TGTGCCAGCAGCCAAGCCCAGGTCACTGAAGCTTTCTTT.